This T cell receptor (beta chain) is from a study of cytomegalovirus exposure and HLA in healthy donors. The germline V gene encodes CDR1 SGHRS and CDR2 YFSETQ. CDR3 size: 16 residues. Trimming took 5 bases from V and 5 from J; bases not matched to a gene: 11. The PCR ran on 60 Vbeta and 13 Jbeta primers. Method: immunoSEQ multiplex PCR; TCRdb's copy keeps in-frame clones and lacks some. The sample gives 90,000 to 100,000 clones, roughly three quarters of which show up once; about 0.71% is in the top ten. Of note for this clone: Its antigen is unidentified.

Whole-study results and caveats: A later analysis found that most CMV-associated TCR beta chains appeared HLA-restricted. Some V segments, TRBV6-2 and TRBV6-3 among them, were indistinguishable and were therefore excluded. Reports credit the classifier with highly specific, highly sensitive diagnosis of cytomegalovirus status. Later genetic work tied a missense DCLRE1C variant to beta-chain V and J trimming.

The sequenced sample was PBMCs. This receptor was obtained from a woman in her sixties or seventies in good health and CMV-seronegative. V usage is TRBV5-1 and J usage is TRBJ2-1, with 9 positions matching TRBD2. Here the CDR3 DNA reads TGCGCCAGCAGAGGGGGTGCGGGAGGGACTCACAATGAGCAGTTCTTC. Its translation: CASRGGAGGTHNEQFF.